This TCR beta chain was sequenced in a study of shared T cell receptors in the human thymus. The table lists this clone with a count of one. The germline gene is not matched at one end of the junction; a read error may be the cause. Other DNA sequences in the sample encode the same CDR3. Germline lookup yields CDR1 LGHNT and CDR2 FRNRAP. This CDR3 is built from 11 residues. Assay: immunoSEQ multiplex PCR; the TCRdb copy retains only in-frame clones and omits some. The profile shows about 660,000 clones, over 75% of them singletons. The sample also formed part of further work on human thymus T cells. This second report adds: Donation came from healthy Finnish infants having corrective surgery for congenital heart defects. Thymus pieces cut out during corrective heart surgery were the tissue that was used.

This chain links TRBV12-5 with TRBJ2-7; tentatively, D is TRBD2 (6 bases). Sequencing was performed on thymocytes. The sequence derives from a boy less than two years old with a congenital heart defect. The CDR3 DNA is TGTGCTAGTGGTACACGACTAGTGAAAGTCTTC. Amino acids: CASGTRLVKVF.